The 32 T cell receptor beta chains given below trace back to one sample, sequenced in a study of PD-1 blockade in classical Hodgkin lymphoma. Sequencing was performed with immunoSEQ multiplex PCR; in TCRdb, only in-frame clones are kept and a portion is missing. The data show about 94,000 clones, 75% to 90% seen once. All the patients suffered relapse after autologous stem cell transplantation, and brentuximab vedotin exposure differed. The sample in question was peripheral blood mononuclear cells (PBMCs), obtained before the second cycle of nivolumab. These receptors were obtained from a human donor with classical Hodgkin lymphoma.

The rearrangement links TRBV7-6 to TRBJ2-1; no firm D call. Germline CDR1 is SGHVS and CDR2 is FNYEAQ. The length of the CDR3 is 15 residues. V lost 2 bases and J 8 bases, leaving 16 bases between the germline ends. CDR3 coding DNA: TGTGCCAGCAGCTTAACGCTAGGCGGTACAGATGAGCAGTTCTTC. Amino acids: CASSLTLGGTDEQFF.

This rearrangement joins TRBV2 to TRBJ1-1; 8 positions match TRBD1. CDR3 length equals 14 residues. Trimming cost V 6 bases and J 4 bases; bases outside gene matches: 7. Germline-derived CDR1 and CDR2 are SNHLY and FYNNEI. The CDR3 loop is CASREDRVGTEAFF. Here the CDR3 DNA reads TGTGCCAGCAGAGAGGACAGGGTAGGCACTGAAGCTTTCTTT.

This chain uses TRBV5-1 with TRBJ2-1; 8 bases align to TRBD1. The V gene end was trimmed by 2 bases and the J gene end by 8 bases; junction bases not matched to a gene: 6. Germline V CDR1 and CDR2: SGHRS, YFSETQ. This CDR3 has 14 residues. The CDR3 nucleotides are TGCGCCAGCAGCTTACAGGGGGGTATAGATGAGCAGTTCTTC. It codes for CASSLQGGIDEQFF. Full variable domain (outside the CDR3, taken from reference TRBV5-1 and TRBJ2-1): KAGVTQTPRYLIKTRGQQVTLSCSPISGHRSVSWYQQTPGQGLQFLFEYFSETQRNKGNFPGRFSGRQFSNSRSEMNVSTLELGDSALYLCASSLQGGIDEQFFGPGTRLTVL.

V usage is TRBV9 and J usage is TRBJ1-5; D gene uncertain. V was shortened by 0 bases and J by 2 bases, with 0 bases between the two germline ends. CDR1 and CDR2 (germline): SGDLS, YYNGEE. The CDR3 has 12 amino acids. The CDR3 spells CASSVGNQPQHF. CDR3 coding DNA: TGTGCCAGCAGCGTAGGCAATCAGCCCCAGCATTTT.

This clone was detected once. The chain uses TRBV5-4 and TRBJ2-3, with a weak D call TRBD2 (6 bases). CDR3 length equals 14 residues. Germline assignment: CDR1 SGHNT and CDR2 YYREEE (reference sequence). V was clipped by 5 bases and J by 2 bases, with 12 bases between them. The CDR3: CASREGLYTDTQYF. CDR3 DNA: TGTGCCAGCAGGGAAGGACTATACACAGATACGCAGTATTTT.

The chain joins TRBV19 to TRBJ2-3, with 7 bases identical to TRBD2. From germline, CDR1 is LNHDA and CDR2 SQIVND (reference sequence). The CDR3 is 16 amino acids. With 5 bases clipped from V and 0 bases from J, the junction kept 8 bases outside the gene matches. This CDR3 reads CASSYERGISTDTQYF. The CDR3 bases are TGTGCCAGTAGTTATGAGCGGGGTATAAGCACAGATACGCAGTATTTT.

This clone was detected a few times. This chain links TRBV7-9 with TRBJ2-3, with 10 bases aligning to TRBD2. The CDR3 length is 15 residues. V lost 11 bases to trimming and J lost 5 bases; unmatched junction nucleotides: 13. The germline V gene has CDR1 SEHNR and CDR2 FQNEAQ (reference sequence). CDR3 sequence (DNA): TGTGCCCCCGGGAGAAGCGGGGGGGCCAAAGATACGCAGTATTTT. The encoded protein is CAPGRSGGAKDTQYF. Full variable domain (missing parts from reference TRBV7-9 and TRBJ2-3): DTGVSQNPRHKITKRGQNVTFRCDPISEHNRLYWYRQTLGQGPEFLTYFQNEAQLEKSRLLSDRFSAERPKGSFSTLEIQRTEQGDSAMYLCAPGRSGGAKDTQYFGPGTRLTVL.

The chain links TRBV10-3 to TRBJ2-7; 11 nucleotides line up with TRBD1. The germline CDR1 and CDR2 sequences are ENHRY and SYGVKD. V trimming: 2 bases; J trimming: 4 bases; junction bases outside the gene matches: 4. The CDR3 extends over 15 amino acids. The CDR3 spells CAISERRDRGYEQYF. As DNA, the CDR3 is TGTGCCATCAGTGAGAGGAGGGACAGGGGGTACGAGCAGTACTTC.

The rearrangement uses TRBV2 and TRBJ2-3; TRBD2 matches 14 bases. V dropped 1 base and J dropped 6; count of bases not matched to a gene: 0. CDR1 and CDR2 from the germline V gene are SNHLY and FYNNEI. The length of the CDR3 is 15 residues. The CDR3 DNA sequence: TGTGCCAGCAGTGAAGGGACTAGCGGGGGGGATACGCAGTATTTT. It specifies CASSEGTSGGDTQYF.

This sequence joins TRBV25-1 and TRBJ1-4, with TRBD1 matching 8 bases. Germline V gives CDR1 MGHDK, CDR2 SYGVNS. CDR3 length: 12 residues. V gave up 8 bases and J gave up 8 bases; unmatched junction bases: 4. Here the CDR3 DNA reads TGTGCCAGCCAGGGGGCAGTAGAAAAACTGTTTTTT. This sequence encodes CASQGAVEKLFF.

The chain employs TRBV6-6 and TRBJ2-2; TRBD1 matches at 10 bases. Germline V lookup: CDR1 MNHNY, CDR2 SVGAGI (reference sequence). After removal of 6 bases from V and 6 bases from J, the junction contained 7 bases not matched to a gene. CDR3 size: 15 residues. The CDR3 loop reads CASRTDRGTPGELFF. CDR3 DNA sequence: TGTGCCAGCAGAACGGACAGGGGGACACCCGGGGAGCTGTTTTTT.

This sequence joins TRBV4-2 and TRBJ2-5, with 8 bases lining up with TRBD2. Germline-derived CDR1 and CDR2 are LGHNA and YNFKEQ. The CDR3 is 13 residues long. The V gene end was trimmed by 3 bases and the J gene end by 5 bases; junction bases not matched to a gene: 2. CDR3 amino acids: CASSQKREETQYF. The DNA of the CDR3 is TGTGCCAGCAGCCAGAAGCGGGAGGAGACCCAGTACTTC.

CDR3: CASSQDSGDGQQFF. DNA of the CDR3: TGTGCCAGCAGCCAAGATAGTGGGGATGGGCAGCAGTTCTTC. The chain is built from TRBV4-2 and TRBJ2-1; D is unresolved. Trimming removed 0 bases from V and 11 bases from J, with 14 bases in between. This CDR3 spans 14 amino acids. Germline V gives CDR1 LGHNA, CDR2 YNFKEQ.

This chain uses TRBV6-5 with TRBJ1-1, with D tentatively TRBD1 (6 bases). In germline, CDR1 is MNHEY, CDR2 SVGAGI. V was trimmed by 5 bases and J by 6 bases, leaving 13 bases between them. The CDR3 contains 13 residues. The CDR3 region is CASSPTGPAEAFF. In DNA form, the CDR3 reads TGTGCCAGCAGTCCCACAGGGCCCGCTGAAGCTTTCTTT.

Concerning this clone itself: An end of the junction differs from the germline gene, which may be a read error. The V call is TRBV7-9, the J call TRBJ1-5; the D is unclear. CDR1 is SEHNR, CDR2 FQNEAQ, per germline (reference sequence). The CDR3 runs to 17 residues. CDR3 loop: CASNLVFGIGSNQPQHF. The CDR3 nucleotides are TGTGCCAGCAACTTAGTTTTCGGAATCGGGTCTAATCAGCCCCAGCATTTT.

The chain links TRBV19 to TRBJ1-5; D call uncertain. There are 15 residues in the CDR3. Germline CDR1 reads LNHDA; CDR2 reads SQIVND (reference sequence). The ends were cut back, 0 bases at V and 4 bases at J, with 10 bases in the middle. The CDR3 sequence: CASSIDPVGNQPQHF. The CDR3 nucleotides read TGTGCCAGTAGTATAGATCCGGTCGGGAATCAGCCCCAGCATTTT.

CDR3 in DNA: TGTGCCAGCACCCCGACAGGGGGAAGCACCGGGGAGCTGTTTTTT. It is translated as CASTPTGGSTGELFF. The V call is TRBV27, the J call TRBJ2-2; TRBD1 agrees at 9 bases. CDR1 MNHEY and CDR2 SMNVEV come from the germline V gene (reference sequence). The ends lost 7 bases at V and 4 bases at J; junction bases unmatched: 7. The CDR3 contains 15 residues.

The rearrangement links TRBV30 to TRBJ2-7; TRBD1 aligns across 7 bases. V dropped 6 bases and J dropped 3; count of bases not matched to a gene: 8. Germline V lookup: CDR1 GTSNPN, CDR2 SVGIG (reference sequence). The CDR3 is made up of 13 amino acids. The CDR3 nucleotides read TGTGCCTGTGGGGACAGTTCCTTCTACGAGCAGTACTTC. Protein: CACGDSSFYEQYF.

This sequence joins TRBV7-2 and TRBJ2-3; D not resolved. V lost 5 bases to trimming and J lost 5 bases, with 5 bases between them. CDR3 size: 11 residues. CDR1 is SGHTA and CDR2 is FQGNSA in the germline V gene. CDR3 nucleotide sequence: TGTGCCAGCAGCCGAAAAGATACGCAGTATTTT. Translation gives CASSRKDTQYF.

The chain joins TRBV4-1 to TRBJ2-7; perhaps TRBD1 as D (5 bases). The V and J ends lost 0 bases and 4 bases respectively, with 16 bases between them. CDR3 length: 16 residues. Per the germline V gene, CDR1 is MGHRA and CDR2 is YSYEKL. CDR3 DNA: TGCGCCAGCAGCCAAGAGCAGGGTCTTCCGCGTTACGAGCAGTACTTC. Encoded protein: CASSQEQGLPRYEQYF.

The chain recombines TRBV28 with TRBJ2-5, with D unclear. Germline V gene lookup returns CDR1 MDHEN and CDR2 SYDVKM. The CDR3 is 14 amino acids. V was trimmed by 2 bases and J by 2 bases, leaving 9 bases between them. The CDR3 region is CASSLVIGQETQYF. CDR3 nucleotides: TGTGCCAGCAGTTTAGTTATAGGTCAAGAGACCCAGTACTTC. Full variable domain (outside the CDR3, taken from reference TRBV28 and TRBJ2-5): DVKVTQSSRYLVKRTGEKVFLECVQDMDHENMFWYRQDPGLGLRLIYFSYDVKMKEKGDIPEGYSVSREKKERFSLILESASTNQTSMYLCASSLVIGQETQYFGPGTRLLVL.

This sequence joins TRBV2 and TRBJ1-5; D is undetermined. The CDR3 is made up of 15 amino acids. CDR1 SNHLY and CDR2 FYNNEI come from the germline V gene. The V end was cut by 6 bases, the J end by 1 base, with 13 bases between. The CDR3 spells CASRPGSGSNQPQHF. The CDR3 DNA follows: TGTGCCAGCAGGCCGGGGTCGGGGAGCAATCAGCCCCAGCATTTT.

This clone was seen a few times. The V gene is TRBV5-1, the J gene TRBJ1-3; the D is unclear. Looked up from germline, CDR1 is SGHRS and CDR2 is YFSETQ. Trimming pared 5 bases from V and 5 bases from J, leaving 17 bases between. CDR3 length: 15 residues. The CDR3 loop is CASSLGNGRRNTIYF. DNA of the CDR3: TGCGCCAGCAGTCTTGGGAACGGCCGGAGAAACACCATATATTTT.

A single count supports this clone. The chain recombines TRBV9 with TRBJ2-7; D ambiguous. There are 12 residues in the CDR3. V gave up 3 bases and J gave up 7 bases, with 11 bases separating them. Germline V CDR1 and CDR2: SGDLS, YYNGEE. Here the CDR3 reads CASSGNGREQYF. In DNA form, the CDR3 reads TGTGCCAGCAGCGGAAACGGACGGGAGCAGTACTTC.

This rearrangement joins TRBV5-1 to TRBJ1-5; 8 bases are shared with TRBD1. The CDR3 is 15 residues long. The ends lost 1 base at V and 5 bases at J; junction bases unmatched: 5. The germline V gene encodes CDR1 SGHRS and CDR2 YFSETQ. The CDR3 spells CASSLSGQGDQPQHF. The CDR3 DNA reads as TGCGCCAGCAGCTTGTCCGGACAGGGTGATCAGCCCCAGCATTTT.

This chain uses TRBV4-1 with TRBJ2-1, with 10 bases identical to TRBD2. This CDR3 comprises 17 residues. With 3 bases clipped from V and 4 bases from J, the junction kept 9 bases outside the gene matches. Germline V gene data show CDR1 as MGHRA and CDR2 as YSYEKL. The CDR3 nucleotides are TGCGCCAGCAGCCATCCTAGCGGGAGAAGAGGGTACAATGAGCAGTTCTTC. It codes for CASSHPSGRRGYNEQFF.

The genes are TRBV18 and TRBJ1-2, with 8 bases aligning to TRBD1. The CDR3 has 13 residues. Looked up from germline, CDR1 is KGHSH and CDR2 is LQKENI. V lost 3 bases and J lost 6; bases outside the gene matches: 3. CDR3 in amino acids: CASSPDRGNGYTF. The CDR3 DNA reads as TGTGCCAGCTCACCTGACAGGGGAAATGGCTACACCTTC.

V is TRBV27 and J is TRBJ2-2, with TRBD2 identical over 9 bases. The V gene's germline CDR1 is MNHEY and CDR2 SMNVEV (reference sequence). J lost 7 bases, V lost 7 bases, and 10 bases had no gene match. The CDR3 length is 15 residues. The CDR3, as DNA: TGTGCCAGCACCTTAGGAATAGCGGGGGTCGGGGAGCTGTTTTTT. Translation: CASTLGIAGVGELFF.

The chain couples TRBV5-1 to TRBJ2-1; 9 nucleotides line up with TRBD2. The J segment lost 7 bases and the V segment lost 4 bases, leaving 6 bases of the junction unmatched. Germline V gene sequence: CDR1 SGHRS, CDR2 YFSETQ. CDR3 size: 14 residues. As DNA, the CDR3 is TGCGCCAGCAGCGGGGGGACTAGCAAAAATGAGCAGTTCTTC. Its translation is CASSGGTSKNEQFF.

In DNA form, the CDR3 reads TGTGCCAGCAGCCACATACCTTACGAGCAGTACTTC. Amino acids: CASSHIPYEQYF. The V and J genes are TRBV27 and TRBJ2-7; D gene uncertain. Trimming took off 6 bases at V and 4 bases at J, with 10 bases between the two ends. The CDR3 totals 12 residues. The germline V gene encodes CDR1 MNHEY and CDR2 SMNVEV (reference sequence).

This chain connects TRBV5-5 to TRBJ1-5; the match to TRBD1 covers 7 bases. V shed 0 bases, J shed 5 bases, and the junction held 5 bases outside the gene matches. This CDR3 contains 15 residues. CDR1 and CDR2 from the germline V gene are SGHKS and YYEKEE (reference sequence). In DNA, the CDR3 is TGTGCCAGCAGCTTGGAAAGGGGGCTCCATCAGCCCCAGCATTTT. Its protein product is CASSLERGLHQPQHF.

The V call is TRBV9, the J call TRBJ2-7, with TRBD1 matching over 10 bases. The CDR3 loop spans 15 amino acids. V shed 0 bases, J shed 0 bases, and the junction held 0 bases outside the gene matches. Germline CDR1 and CDR2: SGDLS and YYNGEE. DNA for the CDR3: TGTGCCAGCAGCGTAGGGACAGGGGGCTCCTACGAGCAGTACTTC. Amino acids: CASSVGTGGSYEQYF.